These T cell receptor beta chains were read from a single sample in a study of graft-versus-host responses after intestinal transplantation. No antigens are known for them. The protocol was immunoSEQ multiplex PCR, while the TCRdb copy is restricted to in-frame clones and leaves out a portion. This sample has roughly 80,000 clones, with around 87% found just once. This specimen consisted of unstimulated CD8+ T cells sorted from spleen or lymph node cells, obtained before transplant. These receptors were collected from a human donor who was the organ donor for an intestinal transplant. The CDR3 runs from the conserved cysteine through the conserved F or W. Fields, in order: V gene, CDR3 protein.

TRBV6-5,CASTLLAGGQETQYF
TRBV2,CASSERTGLYSEQYF
TRBV13,CASRDREHLYEQYF
TRBV5-6,CASSPLGDSTYNEQFF
TRBV5-1,CASSFWGDSLTGELFF
TRBV19,CATISGQALEAFF
TRBV5-1,CASSLTGDEQYF
TRBV6-1,CASSEWGGGGTQGEQFF
TRBV30,CAWSVGLYGYTF
TRBV4-1,CASSQVGGLPYNEQFF
TRBV4-1,CASSQAAGEAFF
TRBV7-9,CASSSTLQGRAKNIQYF
TRBV10-2,CATLDNEQFF
TRBV4-1,CASSHAGANEQFF
TRBV5-1,CASSPPATGSLSELFF
TRBV28,CASRVRGTGNTIYF
TRBV5-5,CASSGGGSYNSPLHF
TRBV7-3,CASSYGTAYGYTF
TRBV7-2,CASSYVWNTEAFF
TRBV4-1,CASSPRGQETQYF
TRBV6-1,CASRLSGGSVTEAFF
TRBV30,CAWSDQALKGTVLGYTF
TRBV6-1,CASSPPGEQYF